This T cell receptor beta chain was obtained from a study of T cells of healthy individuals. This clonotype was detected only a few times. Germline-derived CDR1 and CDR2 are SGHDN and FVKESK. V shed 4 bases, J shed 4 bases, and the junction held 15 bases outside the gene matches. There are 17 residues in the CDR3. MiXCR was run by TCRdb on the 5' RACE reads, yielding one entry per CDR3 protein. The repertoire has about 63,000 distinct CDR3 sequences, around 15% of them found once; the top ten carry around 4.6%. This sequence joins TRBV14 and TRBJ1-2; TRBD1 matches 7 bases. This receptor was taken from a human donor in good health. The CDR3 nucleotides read TGTGCCAGCAGCCCCATGGGGGCTGACAGGGAATTCTATGGCTACACCTTC. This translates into CASSPMGADREFYGYTF.